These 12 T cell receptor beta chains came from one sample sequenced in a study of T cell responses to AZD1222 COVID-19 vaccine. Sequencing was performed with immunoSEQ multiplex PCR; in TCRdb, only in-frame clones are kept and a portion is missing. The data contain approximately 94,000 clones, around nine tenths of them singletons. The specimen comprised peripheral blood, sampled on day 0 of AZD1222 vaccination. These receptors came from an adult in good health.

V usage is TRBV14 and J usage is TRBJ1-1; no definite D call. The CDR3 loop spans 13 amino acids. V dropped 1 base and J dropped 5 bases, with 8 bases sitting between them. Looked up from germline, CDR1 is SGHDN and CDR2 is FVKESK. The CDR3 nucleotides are TGTGCCAGCAGCCAAGTCAGGCGGACTGAAGCTTTCTTT. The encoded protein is CASSQVRRTEAFF.

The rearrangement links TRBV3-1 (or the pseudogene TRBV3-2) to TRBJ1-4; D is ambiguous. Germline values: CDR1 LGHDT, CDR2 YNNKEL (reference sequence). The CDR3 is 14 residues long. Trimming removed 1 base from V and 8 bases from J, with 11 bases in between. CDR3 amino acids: CASSQGPDSEKLFF. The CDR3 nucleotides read TGTGCCAGCAGCCAAGGTCCAGATTCGGAAAAACTGTTTTTT.

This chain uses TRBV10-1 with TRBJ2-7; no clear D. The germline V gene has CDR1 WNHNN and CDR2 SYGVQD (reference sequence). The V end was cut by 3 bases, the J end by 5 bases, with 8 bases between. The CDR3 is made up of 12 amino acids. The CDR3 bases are TGCGCCAGCAGTGACAATAGGGACGAGCAGTACTTC. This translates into CASSDNRDEQYF.

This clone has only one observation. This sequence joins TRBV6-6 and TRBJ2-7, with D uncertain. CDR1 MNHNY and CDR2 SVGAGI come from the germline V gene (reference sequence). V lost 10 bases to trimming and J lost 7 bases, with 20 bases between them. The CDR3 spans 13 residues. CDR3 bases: TGTGCCACCTCCGACCCAGGAAAGGGAGAGCAGTACTTC. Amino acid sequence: CATSDPGKGEQYF.

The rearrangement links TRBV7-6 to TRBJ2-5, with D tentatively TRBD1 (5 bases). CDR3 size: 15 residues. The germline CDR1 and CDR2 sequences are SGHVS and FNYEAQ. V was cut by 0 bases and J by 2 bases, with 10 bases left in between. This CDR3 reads CASSLARPGQETQYF. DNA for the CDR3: TGTGCCAGCAGCTTAGCGCGGCCAGGGCAAGAGACCCAGTACTTC.

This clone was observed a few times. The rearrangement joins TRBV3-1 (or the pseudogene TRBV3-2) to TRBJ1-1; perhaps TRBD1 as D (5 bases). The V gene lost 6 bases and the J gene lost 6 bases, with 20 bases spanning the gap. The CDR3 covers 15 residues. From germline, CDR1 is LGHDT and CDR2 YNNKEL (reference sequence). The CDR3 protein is CASSIGVGRGAEAFF. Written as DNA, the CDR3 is TGTGCCAGCAGTATTGGGGTAGGGAGAGGGGCTGAAGCTTTCTTT.

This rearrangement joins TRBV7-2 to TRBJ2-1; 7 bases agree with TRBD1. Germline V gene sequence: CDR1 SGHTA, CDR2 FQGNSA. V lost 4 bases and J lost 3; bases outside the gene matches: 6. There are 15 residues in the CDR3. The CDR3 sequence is CASSSTGRFYNEQFF. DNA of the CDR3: TGTGCCAGCAGCTCGACAGGGCGGTTCTACAATGAGCAGTTCTTC.

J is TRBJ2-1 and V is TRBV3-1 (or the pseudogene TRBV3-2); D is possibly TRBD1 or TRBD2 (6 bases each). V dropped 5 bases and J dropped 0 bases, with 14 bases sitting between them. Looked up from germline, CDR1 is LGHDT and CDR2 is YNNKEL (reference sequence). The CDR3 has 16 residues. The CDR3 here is CASSSWEDSSYNEQFF. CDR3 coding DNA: TGTGCCAGCAGCTCCTGGGAGGACAGCTCCTACAATGAGCAGTTCTTC.

DNA of the CDR3: TGTGCCAGCAGCGCGGGGGTTTGGGGCAGGGTGAACACTGAAGCTTTCTTT. It codes for CASSAGVWGRVNTEAFF. The chain is built from TRBV11-3 and TRBJ1-1, with a weak D call TRBD1 (5 bases). Germline V CDR1 and CDR2: SGHNT, YENEEA. Trimming shortened V by 5 bases and J by 0 bases, and 19 bases separated the two germline ends. The length of the CDR3 is 17 residues.

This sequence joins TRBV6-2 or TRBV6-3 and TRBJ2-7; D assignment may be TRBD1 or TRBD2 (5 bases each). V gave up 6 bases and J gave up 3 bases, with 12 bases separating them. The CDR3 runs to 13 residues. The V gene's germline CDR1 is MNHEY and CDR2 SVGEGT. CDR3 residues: CASSPGRNYEQYF. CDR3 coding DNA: TGTGCCAGCAGCCCGGGACGGAACTACGAGCAGTACTTC.

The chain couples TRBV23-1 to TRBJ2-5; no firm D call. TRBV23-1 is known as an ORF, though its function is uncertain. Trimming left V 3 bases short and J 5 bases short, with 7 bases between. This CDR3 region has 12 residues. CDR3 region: CASSHSGETQYF. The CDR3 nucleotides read TGCGCCAGCAGTCACTCCGGTGAGACCCAGTACTTC.

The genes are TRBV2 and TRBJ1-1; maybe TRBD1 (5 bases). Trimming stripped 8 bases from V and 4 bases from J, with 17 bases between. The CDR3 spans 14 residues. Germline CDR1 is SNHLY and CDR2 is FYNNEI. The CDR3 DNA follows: TGTGCCAGCCGGGACCCACTGTCCAGCACTGAAGCTTTCTTT. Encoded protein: CASRDPLSSTEAFF.